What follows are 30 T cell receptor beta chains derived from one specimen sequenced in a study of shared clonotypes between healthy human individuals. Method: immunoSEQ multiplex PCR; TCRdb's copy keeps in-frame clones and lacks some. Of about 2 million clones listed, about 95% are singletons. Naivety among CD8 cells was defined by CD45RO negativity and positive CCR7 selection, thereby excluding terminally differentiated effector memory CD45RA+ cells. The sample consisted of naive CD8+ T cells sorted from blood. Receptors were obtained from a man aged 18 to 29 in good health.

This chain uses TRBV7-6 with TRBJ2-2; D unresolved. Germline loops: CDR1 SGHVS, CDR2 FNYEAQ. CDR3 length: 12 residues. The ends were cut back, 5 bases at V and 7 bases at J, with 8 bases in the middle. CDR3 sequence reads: CASSPGFGELFF. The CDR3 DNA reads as TGTGCCAGCAGCCCCGGGTTCGGGGAGCTGTTTTTT.

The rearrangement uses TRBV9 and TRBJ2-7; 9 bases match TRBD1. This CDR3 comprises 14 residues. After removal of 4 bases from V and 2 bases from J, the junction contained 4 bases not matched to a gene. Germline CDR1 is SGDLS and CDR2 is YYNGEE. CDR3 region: CASSTTGGTYEQYF. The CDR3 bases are TGTGCCAGCAGCACGACAGGGGGTACCTACGAGCAGTACTTC.

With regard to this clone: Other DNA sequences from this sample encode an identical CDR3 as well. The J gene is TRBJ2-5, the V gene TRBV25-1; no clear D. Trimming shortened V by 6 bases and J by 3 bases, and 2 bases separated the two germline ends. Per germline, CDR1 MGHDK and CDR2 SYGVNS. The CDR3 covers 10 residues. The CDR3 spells CASSEETQYF. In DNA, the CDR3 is TGTGCCAGCAGCGAAGAGACCCAGTACTTC. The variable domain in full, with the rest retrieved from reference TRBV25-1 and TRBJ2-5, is EADIYQTPRYLVIGTGKKITLECSQTMGHDKMYWYQQDPGMELHLIHYSYGVNSTEKGDLSSESTVSRIRTEHFPLTLESARPSHTSQYLCASSEETQYFGPGTRLLVL.

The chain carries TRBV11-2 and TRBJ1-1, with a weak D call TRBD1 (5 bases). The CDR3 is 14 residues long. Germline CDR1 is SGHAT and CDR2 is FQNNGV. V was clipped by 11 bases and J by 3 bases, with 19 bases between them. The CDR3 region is CACITEGRDTEAFF. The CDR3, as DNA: TGTGCCTGTATCACCGAGGGGAGGGACACTGAAGCTTTCTTT.

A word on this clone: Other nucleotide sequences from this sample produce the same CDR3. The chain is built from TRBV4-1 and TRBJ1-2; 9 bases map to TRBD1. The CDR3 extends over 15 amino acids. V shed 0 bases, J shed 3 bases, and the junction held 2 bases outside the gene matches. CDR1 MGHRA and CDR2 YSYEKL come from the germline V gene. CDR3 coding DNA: TGCGCCAGCAGCCAAGAAGGGACAGGGTACTATGGCTACACCTTC. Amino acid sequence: CASSQEGTGYYGYTF.

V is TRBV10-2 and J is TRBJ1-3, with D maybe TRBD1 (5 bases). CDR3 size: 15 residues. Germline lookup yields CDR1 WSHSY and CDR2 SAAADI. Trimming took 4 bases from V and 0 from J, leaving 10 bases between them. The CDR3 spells CASSVDSSSGNTIYF. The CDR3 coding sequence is TGCGCCAGCAGTGTCGACAGTTCCTCTGGAAACACCATATATTTT.

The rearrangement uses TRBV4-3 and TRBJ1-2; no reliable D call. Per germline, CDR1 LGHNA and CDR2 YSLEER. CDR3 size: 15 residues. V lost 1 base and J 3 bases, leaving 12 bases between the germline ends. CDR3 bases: TGCGCCAGCAGCCAAGTCTGGGCCGCGGACTATGGCTACACCTTC. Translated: CASSQVWAADYGYTF.

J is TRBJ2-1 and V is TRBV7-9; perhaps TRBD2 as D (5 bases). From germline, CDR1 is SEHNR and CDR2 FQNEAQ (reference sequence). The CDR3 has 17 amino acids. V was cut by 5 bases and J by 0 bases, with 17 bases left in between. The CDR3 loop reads CASSHSFGESSYNEQFF. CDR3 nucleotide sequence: TGTGCCAGCAGCCATTCGTTCGGGGAGAGCTCCTACAATGAGCAGTTCTTC.

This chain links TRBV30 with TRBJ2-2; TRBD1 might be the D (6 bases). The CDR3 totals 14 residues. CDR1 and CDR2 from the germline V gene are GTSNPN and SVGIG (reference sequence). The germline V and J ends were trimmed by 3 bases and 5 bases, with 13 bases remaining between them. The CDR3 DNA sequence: TGTGCCTGGAGCACAGGGATTTGGACCGGGGAGCTGTTTTTT. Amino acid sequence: CAWSTGIWTGELFF.

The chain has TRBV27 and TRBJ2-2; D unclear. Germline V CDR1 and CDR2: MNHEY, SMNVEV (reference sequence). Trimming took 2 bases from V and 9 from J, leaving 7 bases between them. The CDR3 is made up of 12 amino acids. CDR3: CASSLSGWELFF. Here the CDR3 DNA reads TGTGCCAGCAGTTTAAGTGGGTGGGAGCTGTTTTTT.

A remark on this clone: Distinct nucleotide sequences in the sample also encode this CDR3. CDR3 nucleotides: TGCGCCAGCAGCCAGTCTAGCGGAAGCTCCTACGAGCAGTACTTC. It is translated as CASSQSSGSSYEQYF. The rearrangement uses TRBV4-1 and TRBJ2-7; 7 nucleotides agree with TRBD2. Germline trimming cut 3 bases from V and 0 bases from J; bases unmatched to any gene: 5. The CDR3 is 15 amino acids. The germline CDR1 and CDR2 sequences are MGHRA and YSYEKL.

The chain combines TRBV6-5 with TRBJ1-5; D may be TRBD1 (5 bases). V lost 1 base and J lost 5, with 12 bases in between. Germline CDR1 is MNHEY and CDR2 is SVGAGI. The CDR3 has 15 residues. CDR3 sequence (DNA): TGTGCCAGCAGTTACTTAGAGGAGGGGTATCAGCCCCAGCATTTT. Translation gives CASSYLEEGYQPQHF.

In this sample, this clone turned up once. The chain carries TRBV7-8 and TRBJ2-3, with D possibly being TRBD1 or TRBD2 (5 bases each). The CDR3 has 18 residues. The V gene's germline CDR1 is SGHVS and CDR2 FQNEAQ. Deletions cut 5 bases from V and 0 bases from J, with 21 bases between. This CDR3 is CASSRNPRDGSSTDTQYF. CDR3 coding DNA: TGTGCCAGCAGCCGAAATCCCAGGGACGGCTCTAGCACAGATACGCAGTATTTT. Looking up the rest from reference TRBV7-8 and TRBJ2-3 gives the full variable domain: GAGVSQSPRYKVAKRGQDVALRCDPISGHVSLFWYQQALGQGPEFLTYFQNEAQLDKSGLPSDRFFAERPEGSVSTLKIQRTQQEDSAVYLCASSRNPRDGSSTDTQYFGPGTRLTVL.

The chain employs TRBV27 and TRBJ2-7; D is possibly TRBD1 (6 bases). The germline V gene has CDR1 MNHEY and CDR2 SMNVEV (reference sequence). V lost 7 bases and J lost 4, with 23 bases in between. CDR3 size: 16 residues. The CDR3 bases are TGTGCCAGCAAGTCTTACACCGGGACAAATTCTTACGAGCAGTACTTC. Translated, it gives CASKSYTGTNSYEQYF.

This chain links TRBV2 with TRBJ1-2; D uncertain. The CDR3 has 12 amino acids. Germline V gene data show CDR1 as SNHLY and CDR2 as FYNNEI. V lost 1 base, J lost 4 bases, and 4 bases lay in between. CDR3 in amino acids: CASSEGFYGYTF. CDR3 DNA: TGTGCCAGCAGTGAAGGTTTCTATGGCTACACCTTC.

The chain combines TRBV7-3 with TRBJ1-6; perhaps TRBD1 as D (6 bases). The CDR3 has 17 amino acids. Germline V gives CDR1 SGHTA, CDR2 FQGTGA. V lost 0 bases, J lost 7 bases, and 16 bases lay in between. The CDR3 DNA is TGTGCCAGCAGCTTAACGGACCTGGGACAAACAAATTCACCCCTCCACTTT. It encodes CASSLTDLGQTNSPLHF.

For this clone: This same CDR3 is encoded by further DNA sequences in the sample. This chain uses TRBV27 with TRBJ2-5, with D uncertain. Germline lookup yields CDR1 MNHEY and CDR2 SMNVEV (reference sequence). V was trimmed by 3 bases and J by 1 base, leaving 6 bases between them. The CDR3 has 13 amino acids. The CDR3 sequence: CASSFGGQETQYF. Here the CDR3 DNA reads TGTGCCAGCAGTTTTGGCGGCCAAGAGACCCAGTACTTC.

The CDR3 DNA is TGTGCCAGCAGCTTAGGAGAACTAGCGGTAAGCTCCTACAATGAGCAGTTCTTC. It encodes CASSLGELAVSSYNEQFF. The chain uses TRBV7-9 and TRBJ2-1, with 8 bases aligning to TRBD2. CDR3 length equals 18 residues. V lost 1 base to trimming and J lost 0 bases; unmatched junction nucleotides: 8. The V gene's germline CDR1 is SEHNR and CDR2 FQNEAQ (reference sequence).

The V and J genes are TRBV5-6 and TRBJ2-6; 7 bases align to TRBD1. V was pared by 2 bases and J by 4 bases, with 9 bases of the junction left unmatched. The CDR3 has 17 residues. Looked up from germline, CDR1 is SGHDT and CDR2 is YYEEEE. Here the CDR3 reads CASSFWTGPEGANVLTF. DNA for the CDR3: TGTGCCAGCAGCTTCTGGACAGGACCGGAGGGGGCCAACGTCCTGACTTTC.

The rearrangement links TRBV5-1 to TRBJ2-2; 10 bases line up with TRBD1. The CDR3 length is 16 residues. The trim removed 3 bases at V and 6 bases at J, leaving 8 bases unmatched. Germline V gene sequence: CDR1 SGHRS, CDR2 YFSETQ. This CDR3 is CASSSGTGVLSGELFF. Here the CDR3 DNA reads TGCGCCAGCAGCTCCGGGACAGGGGTGTTGTCCGGGGAGCTGTTTTTT.

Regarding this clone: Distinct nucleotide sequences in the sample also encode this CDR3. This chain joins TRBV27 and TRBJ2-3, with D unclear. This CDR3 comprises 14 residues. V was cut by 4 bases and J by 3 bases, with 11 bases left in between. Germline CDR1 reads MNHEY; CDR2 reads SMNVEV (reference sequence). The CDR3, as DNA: TGTGCCAGCAGTTCAGTGGGTGGGACAGATACGCAGTATTTT. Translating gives CASSSVGGTDTQYF.

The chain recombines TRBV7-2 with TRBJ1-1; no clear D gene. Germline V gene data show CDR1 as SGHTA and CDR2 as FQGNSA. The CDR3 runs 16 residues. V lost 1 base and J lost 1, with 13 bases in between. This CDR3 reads CASSLVFGEENTEAFF. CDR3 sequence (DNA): TGTGCCAGCAGCTTAGTCTTCGGGGAAGAGAACACTGAAGCTTTCTTT. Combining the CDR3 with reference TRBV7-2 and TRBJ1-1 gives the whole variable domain GAGVSQSPSNKVTEKGKDVELRCDPISGHTALYWYRQSLGQGLEFLIYFQGNSAPDKSGLPSDRFSAERTGGSVSTLTIQRTQQEDSAVYLCASSLVFGEENTEAFFGQGTRLTVV.

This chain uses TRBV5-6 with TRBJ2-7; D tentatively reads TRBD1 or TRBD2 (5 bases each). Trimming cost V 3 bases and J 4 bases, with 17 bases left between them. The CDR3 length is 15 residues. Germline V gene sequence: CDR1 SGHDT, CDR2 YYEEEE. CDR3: CASSSRPYEGYEQYF. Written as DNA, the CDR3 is TGTGCCAGCAGCTCGAGACCCTACGAGGGGTACGAGCAGTACTTC.

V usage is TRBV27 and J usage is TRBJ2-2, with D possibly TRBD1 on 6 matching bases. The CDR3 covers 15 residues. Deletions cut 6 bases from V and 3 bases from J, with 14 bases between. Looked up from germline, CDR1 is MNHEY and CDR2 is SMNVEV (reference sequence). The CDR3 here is CASSHEGVYTGELFF. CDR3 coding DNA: TGTGCCAGCAGCCATGAGGGGGTTTACACCGGGGAGCTGTTTTTT.

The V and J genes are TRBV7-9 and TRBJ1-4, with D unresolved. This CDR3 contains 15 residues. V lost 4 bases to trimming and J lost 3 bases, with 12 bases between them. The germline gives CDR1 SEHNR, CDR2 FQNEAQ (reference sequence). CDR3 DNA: TGTGCCAGCAGCTCCAACGGCAGCCCTAATGAAAAACTGTTTTTT. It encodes CASSSNGSPNEKLFF.

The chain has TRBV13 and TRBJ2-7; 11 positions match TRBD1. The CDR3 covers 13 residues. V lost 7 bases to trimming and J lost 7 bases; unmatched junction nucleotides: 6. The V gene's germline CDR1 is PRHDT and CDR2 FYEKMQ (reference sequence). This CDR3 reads CASNGQGAKEQYF. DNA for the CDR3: TGTGCCAGCAATGGACAGGGGGCGAAAGAGCAGTACTTC.

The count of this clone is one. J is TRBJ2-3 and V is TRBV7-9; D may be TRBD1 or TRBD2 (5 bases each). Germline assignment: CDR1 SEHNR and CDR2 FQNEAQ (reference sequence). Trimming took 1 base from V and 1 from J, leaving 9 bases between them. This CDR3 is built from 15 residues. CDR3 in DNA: TGTGCCAGCAGCTTAGAACGGGGCCGCACAGATACGCAGTATTTT. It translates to CASSLERGRTDTQYF. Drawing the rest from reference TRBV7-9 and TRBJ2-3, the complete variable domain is DTGVSQNPRHKITKRGQNVTFRCDPISEHNRLYWYRQTLGQGPEFLTYFQNEAQLEKSRLLSDRFSAERPKGSFSTLEIQRTEQGDSAMYLCASSLERGRTDTQYFGPGTRLTVL.

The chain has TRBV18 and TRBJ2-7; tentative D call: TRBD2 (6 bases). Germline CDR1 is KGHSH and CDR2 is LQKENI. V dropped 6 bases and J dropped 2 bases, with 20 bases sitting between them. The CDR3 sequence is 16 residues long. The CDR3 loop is CASSRGGNSPPYEQYF. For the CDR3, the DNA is TGTGCCAGCTCCAGAGGAGGGAATAGCCCTCCCTACGAGCAGTACTTC.

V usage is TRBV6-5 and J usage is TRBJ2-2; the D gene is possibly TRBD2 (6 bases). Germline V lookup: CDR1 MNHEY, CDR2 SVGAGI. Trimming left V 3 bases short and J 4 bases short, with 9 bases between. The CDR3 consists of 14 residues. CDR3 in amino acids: CASSYMGGTGELFF. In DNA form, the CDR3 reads TGTGCCAGCAGTTATATGGGGGGCACCGGGGAGCTGTTTTTT.

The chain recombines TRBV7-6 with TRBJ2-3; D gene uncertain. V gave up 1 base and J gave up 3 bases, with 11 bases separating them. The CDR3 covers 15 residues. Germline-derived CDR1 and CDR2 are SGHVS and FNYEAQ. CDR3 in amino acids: CASSLVDGDTDTQYF. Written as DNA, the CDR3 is TGTGCCAGCAGCTTAGTGGATGGTGATACAGATACGCAGTATTTT.